This entry describes one T cell receptor beta chain. Participants' reported clinical history set cohort assignment. The study counted Cohort 3 donors as recovered given two negative PCRs, clearance, or symptom resolution. The record originates from a study of blood T cell repertoires in COVID-19. Germline V lookup: CDR1 SGHNT, CDR2 YYREEE (reference sequence). The CDR3 contains 15 residues. Germline trimming cut 2 bases from V and 5 bases from J; bases unmatched to any gene: 5. Profiling relied on immunoSEQ multiplex PCR, and the TCRdb table lists in-frame clones only, not all of them. The table has roughly 200,000 clones, about nine tenths seen once.

Specimen: PBMCs or T cells enriched from blood (not recorded which). The receptor's source is a woman aged 25 to 45 who had recovered from COVID-19. The rearrangement uses TRBV5-4 and TRBJ2-5; TRBD1 matches at 11 bases. The CDR3 here is CASSFSWDRGETQYF. In nucleotides, the CDR3 is TGTGCCAGCAGCTTCAGTTGGGACAGGGGGGAGACCCAGTACTTC.